These 32 T cell receptor beta chains share one sample of origin, sequenced in a study of T-cell memory formation after mild COVID-19. MiXCR, run by TCRdb on the 5' RACE reads, gives a single entry per CDR3 protein. Altogether 350,000 to 450,000 distinct CDR3 sequences are present, around 20% being singletons, with the ten largest covering around 8%. Sequencing used PBMCs or a T cell subset sorted from them (not recorded which). Receptors were obtained from an adult woman who had mild COVID-19 (a few samples of this study predate the infection). Cell type and time point are not known.

In DNA form, the CDR3 reads TGCGCCAGCAGCCAAGACCGAAACAGGGGTGGAAGAACTGAAGCTTTCTTT. Translated: CASSQDRNRGGRTEAFF. The chain employs TRBV4-1 and TRBJ1-1; 7 positions match TRBD1. The CDR3 totals 17 residues. Trimming at V came to 0 bases and at J to 5 bases, leaving 12 bases not matched to a gene. Germline V gene lookup returns CDR1 MGHRA and CDR2 YSYEKL.

The chain couples TRBV2 to TRBJ1-1; D gene ambiguous. The CDR3 runs 12 residues. Trimming cost V 7 bases and J 5 bases, with 11 bases left between them. CDR1 SNHLY and CDR2 FYNNEI come from the germline V gene. The CDR3 DNA sequence: TGTGCCAGCATCATGTCTGCAACTGAAGCTTTCTTT. This translates into CASIMSATEAFF.

This clonotype was seen repeatedly, ten times or more. This chain uses TRBV5-1 with TRBJ2-1, with 9 nucleotides matching TRBD1. The V and J ends lost 2 bases and 7 bases, in that order; junction bases with no gene match: 7. The CDR3 is 15 residues long. Germline CDR1 is SGHRS and CDR2 is YFSETQ. CDR3 loop: CASSLGDRAVNEQFF. The CDR3 DNA sequence: TGCGCCAGCAGCTTAGGGGACAGGGCGGTGAATGAGCAGTTCTTC.

The sample holds a few counts of this clonotype. J is TRBJ2-5 and V is TRBV7-9; 7 bases align to TRBD1. Trimming at V came to 3 bases and at J to 4 bases, leaving 2 bases not matched to a gene. The CDR3 loop spans 13 amino acids. Germline CDR1 SEHNR, CDR2 FQNEAQ (reference sequence). CDR3 sequence reads: CASSFRDRETQYF. DNA of the CDR3: TGTGCCAGCAGCTTCCGGGACAGAGAGACCCAGTACTTC.

In this sample, this clonotype turned up a few times. The chain is built from TRBV5-1 and TRBJ2-7; TRBD2 matches at 10 bases. The CDR3 is 14 amino acids. Losses at the gene ends were 6 bases for V and 4 bases for J; bases not matched to a gene: 7. Germline V gene data show CDR1 as SGHRS and CDR2 as YFSETQ. CDR3 nucleotides: TGCGCCAGCACTGAGCGGGGGGGAAATTACGAGCAGTACTTC. It codes for CASTERGGNYEQYF.

This clonotype showed up many times. A junction end diverges from the germline sequence, so it may reflect a read error. CDR3 region: CASSLWGQETQYF. DNA of the CDR3: TGCGCCAGCAGCTTGTGGGGCCAAGAGACCCAGTACTTC. The gene calls are TRBV27 and TRBJ2-5, with D unresolved. The germline CDR1 and CDR2 sequences are MNHEY and SMNVEV (reference sequence). This CDR3 is 13 amino acids long.

The chain employs TRBV6-1 and TRBJ1-1, with D possibly being TRBD1 (6 bases). Germline V gene lookup returns CDR1 MNHNS and CDR2 SASEGT. The V gene lost 6 bases and the J gene lost 0 bases, with 20 bases spanning the gap. The CDR3 loop spans 17 amino acids. The CDR3 is CASSHRVRLALNTEAFF. The CDR3 DNA is TGTGCCAGCAGCCACAGGGTTCGGTTAGCGTTGAACACTGAAGCTTTCTTT.

This clonotype was seen ten or more times. The chain links TRBV20-1 to TRBJ2-1; D gene unclear. Germline values: CDR1 DFQATT, CDR2 SNEGSKA (reference sequence). This CDR3 has 13 amino acids. With 8 bases removed from V and 0 bases from J, the gap between germline ends came to 11 bases. Here the CDR3 reads CSLTRSSYNEQFF. CDR3 DNA sequence: TGCAGTCTAACCAGGAGCTCCTACAATGAGCAGTTCTTC.

This clonotype came up a few times. The rearrangement joins TRBV7-9 to TRBJ2-3; no clear D. Germline lookup yields CDR1 SEHNR and CDR2 FQNEAQ (reference sequence). V lost 1 base to trimming and J lost 6 bases, with 17 bases between them. This CDR3 spans 16 amino acids. The CDR3 coding sequence is TGTGCCAGCAGCTTAGGTGTGAGCCTCCTGGCGGATACGCAGTATTTT. It yields the protein CASSLGVSLLADTQYF.

This clonotype was observed a handful of times. The V call is TRBV7-9, the J call TRBJ1-1; D is undetermined. V was shortened by 2 bases and J by 0 bases, with 10 bases between the two germline ends. The CDR3 loop spans 15 amino acids. Germline lookup yields CDR1 SEHNR and CDR2 FQNEAQ (reference sequence). The CDR3 here is CASSLPQVMNTEAFF. The CDR3 DNA reads as TGTGCCAGCAGCTTACCGCAGGTCATGAACACTGAAGCTTTCTTT.

This clonotype has just a few counts. This chain uses TRBV5-1 with TRBJ2-7; 9 bases align to TRBD1. CDR3 length: 14 amino acids. CDR1 is SGHRS and CDR2 is YFSETQ in the germline V gene. V gave up 0 bases and J gave up 5 bases; unmatched junction bases: 3. CDR3 bases: TGCGCCAGCAGCTTGGGACAGGGGGAACACGAGCAGTACTTC. Protein sequence: CASSLGQGEHEQYF.

This clonotype was seen a handful of times. V gene TRBV6-5 combines with J gene TRBJ1-5; D may be TRBD1 (6 bases). CDR1 is MNHEY and CDR2 is SVGAGI in the germline V gene. V was clipped by 2 bases and J by 7 bases, with 12 bases between them. CDR3 length: 14 amino acids. The CDR3 loop reads CASSYGGGGQPQHF. Written as DNA, the CDR3 is TGTGCCAGCAGTTACGGTGGGGGCGGCCAGCCCCAGCATTTT.

The gene calls are TRBV30 and TRBJ1-1; perhaps TRBD1 as D (5 bases). V lost 0 bases and J lost 1, with 6 bases in between. The CDR3 has 13 residues. Germline values: CDR1 GTSNPN, CDR2 SVGIG (reference sequence). For the CDR3, the DNA is TGTGCCTGGAGTGTCGGACAGAACACTGAAGCTTTCTTT. Its translation: CAWSVGQNTEAFF.

The rearrangement uses TRBV27 and TRBJ2-3, with D possibly matching TRBD2 (6 bases). CDR1 and CDR2 from the germline V gene are MNHEY and SMNVEV (reference sequence). The CDR3 has 11 residues. Trimming removed 8 bases at V and 6 bases at J, with 9 bases between. DNA of the CDR3: TGTGCCAGCGGACTATTGGATACGCAGTATTTT. Encoded protein: CASGLLDTQYF.

This clonotype was picked up many times. The chain couples TRBV11-2 to TRBJ2-1; D may match TRBD1 or TRBD2 (5 bases each). V lost 5 bases, J lost 6 bases, and 14 bases lay in between. The CDR3 is 14 amino acids. Germline lookup yields CDR1 SGHAT and CDR2 FQNNGV. The CDR3 sequence: CASSVGPGSNEQFF. The CDR3 nucleotides read TGTGCCAGCAGCGTGGGCCCAGGGAGCAATGAGCAGTTCTTC.

This clonotype was seen repeatedly, ten times or more. Here the CDR3 DNA reads TGTGCCTGGACGCCCAGCGGACTAGCGGGGGCCTACGAGCAGTACTTC. Translating it yields CAWTPSGLAGAYEQYF. This chain links TRBV30 with TRBJ2-7, with 13 bases matching TRBD2. The CDR3 covers 16 residues. Germline CDR1 reads GTSNPN; CDR2 reads SVGIG (reference sequence). V shed 4 bases, J shed 2 bases, and the junction held 8 bases outside the gene matches.

This sequence joins TRBV5-1 and TRBJ2-5; 8 positions agree with TRBD1. Germline CDR1 and CDR2: SGHRS and YFSETQ. Losses at the gene ends were 1 base for V and 0 bases for J; bases not matched to a gene: 8. This CDR3 contains 17 residues. The CDR3 loop reads CASSLLDRDRYQETQYF. The CDR3 DNA follows: TGCGCCAGCAGCTTGTTGGACCGGGACAGGTACCAAGAGACCCAGTACTTC.

This clonotype was seen more than once but under ten times. V is TRBV4-1 and J is TRBJ2-2; possible D gene TRBD2, 6 bases. The CDR3 runs to 16 residues. In germline, CDR1 is MGHRA, CDR2 YSYEKL. V was clipped by 6 bases and J by 1 base, with 15 bases between them. The CDR3 sequence: CASRPMPAGNTGELFF. The CDR3 nucleotides read TGCGCCAGCAGGCCTATGCCAGCGGGGAACACCGGGGAGCTGTTTTTT.

CDR3 loop: CASSYVLMGLDTEAFF. In nucleotides, the CDR3 is TGTGCCAGCAGTTACGTTTTGATGGGGCTTGACACTGAAGCTTTCTTT. V is TRBV6-5 and J is TRBJ1-1, with a weak D call TRBD1 (5 bases). The V gene lost 2 bases and the J gene lost 3 bases, with 16 bases spanning the gap. Germline V gene sequence: CDR1 MNHEY, CDR2 SVGAGI. The CDR3 spans 16 residues.

The V call is TRBV5-5, the J call TRBJ1-1, with TRBD1 matching over 7 bases. Per germline, CDR1 SGHKS and CDR2 YYEKEE (reference sequence). This CDR3 has 14 amino acids. Trimming removed 5 bases from V and 2 bases from J; junction bases left unmatched: 6. DNA for the CDR3: TGTGCCAGCAGGACAGGGACGGCAAACACTGAAGCTTTCTTT. Amino acid sequence: CASRTGTANTEAFF.

This clonotype was observed a handful of times. This chain links TRBV29-1 with TRBJ2-2; no reliable D call. Germline assignment: CDR1 SQVTM and CDR2 ANQGSEA. Trimming took 4 bases from V and 1 from J, leaving 10 bases between them. The CDR3 is 14 amino acids. The DNA for the CDR3 is TGCAGCGTTGTGGGCAGCCGGAACACCGGGGAGCTGTTTTTT. Protein: CSVVGSRNTGELFF.

This clonotype has a handful of counts. J is TRBJ1-2 and V is TRBV5-1, with D hard to call. The CDR3 runs to 14 residues. The V end was cut by 6 bases, the J end by 1 base, with 13 bases between. Per the germline V gene, CDR1 is SGHRS and CDR2 is YFSETQ. The CDR3 sequence: CASTLGSNNYGYTF. The CDR3 DNA sequence: TGCGCCAGCACCCTTGGGTCTAATAACTATGGCTACACCTTC. The variable domain in full, with the rest retrieved from reference TRBV5-1 and TRBJ1-2, is KAGVTQTPRYLIKTRGQQVTLSCSPISGHRSVSWYQQTPGQGLQFLFEYFSETQRNKGNFPGRFSGRQFSNSRSEMNVSTLELGDSALYLCASTLGSNNYGYTFGSGTRLTVV.

V is TRBV15 and J is TRBJ2-3; D is unclear. Germline lookup yields CDR1 LNHNV and CDR2 YYDKDF (reference sequence). V dropped 2 bases and J dropped 3 bases, with 3 bases sitting between them. CDR3 length equals 12 residues. CDR3 region: CATSRWTDTQYF. The CDR3, as DNA: TGTGCCACCAGCAGATGGACAGATACGCAGTATTTT.

The J gene is TRBJ2-7, the V gene TRBV27, with 7 bases matching TRBD2. V trimming: 5 bases; J trimming: 2 bases; junction bases outside the gene matches: 15. Germline V lookup: CDR1 MNHEY, CDR2 SMNVEV (reference sequence). The CDR3 covers 17 residues. The CDR3 DNA sequence: TGTGCCAGCAGTCTCCTCCCAGCGGGATCGACGACCTACGAGCAGTACTTC. Its protein is CASSLLPAGSTTYEQYF.

There are a few counts of this clonotype. The chain carries TRBV20-1 and TRBJ1-1, with a tentative D call TRBD1 (6 bases). The CDR3 loop spans 14 amino acids. CDR1 and CDR2 (germline): DFQATT, SNEGSKA (reference sequence). Trimming pared 0 bases from V and 1 base from J, leaving 9 bases between. The CDR3 sequence is CSARDEQGNTEAFF. The CDR3 DNA sequence: TGCAGTGCTAGAGATGAACAGGGGAACACTGAAGCTTTCTTT.

In its sample, this clonotype was seen a few times. The V call is TRBV7-9, the J call TRBJ1-1; TRBD1 matches at 9 bases. This CDR3 contains 16 residues. Germline CDR1 SEHNR, CDR2 FQNEAQ (reference sequence). J was trimmed by 4 bases and V by 1 base; bases with no gene match: 7. This CDR3 reads CASSLGGGQGPTEAFF. CDR3 DNA sequence: TGTGCCAGCAGCTTAGGGGGGGGACAGGGACCCACTGAAGCTTTCTTT.

V gene TRBV6-6 combines with J gene TRBJ2-5; the D gene is possibly TRBD1 (5 bases). Germline loops: CDR1 MNHNY, CDR2 SVGAGI (reference sequence). This CDR3 is 16 amino acids long. V was clipped by 6 bases and J by 0 bases, with 17 bases between them. In nucleotides, the CDR3 is TGTGCCAGCAGGACTTCCGACAGCAGGTACCAAGAGACCCAGTACTTC. Amino acid sequence: CASRTSDSRYQETQYF.

The rearrangement joins TRBV6-2 or TRBV6-3 to TRBJ1-2, with 7 bases fitting TRBD1. Germline CDR1 is MNHEY and CDR2 is SVGEGT. V gave up 5 bases and J gave up 3 bases; unmatched junction bases: 6. This CDR3 is 14 amino acids long. CDR3 sequence reads: CASSHRGLYYGYTF. The CDR3 bases are TGTGCCAGCAGTCACAGGGGACTCTACTATGGCTACACCTTC.

The genes are TRBV9 and TRBJ2-1, with a weak D call TRBD2 (7 bases). Germline-derived CDR1 and CDR2 are SGDLS and YYNGEE. This CDR3 comprises 17 residues. V was shortened by 0 bases and J by 1 base, with 14 bases between the two germline ends. The CDR3 is CASSVAGGRGSYNEQFF. The CDR3 nucleotides read TGTGCCAGCAGCGTAGCTGGGGGGAGGGGGTCCTACAATGAGCAGTTCTTC.

This clonotype was seen more than once but under ten times. The chain employs TRBV11-2 and TRBJ2-1, with 10 bases identical to TRBD2. Trimming removed 7 bases from V and 8 bases from J; junction bases left unmatched: 5. The CDR3 runs 13 residues. CDR1 SGHAT and CDR2 FQNNGV come from the germline V gene. CDR3 sequence reads: CASTSGGGDEQFF. CDR3 coding DNA: TGTGCCAGCACTAGCGGGGGCGGCGATGAGCAGTTCTTC. The full variable domain, completed using reference TRBV11-2 and TRBJ2-1, is EAGVAQSPRYKIIEKRQSVAFWCNPISGHATLYWYQQILGQGPKLLIQFQNNGVVDDSQLPKDRFSAERLKGVDSTLKIQPAKLEDSAVYLCASTSGGGDEQFFGPGTRLTVL.

This clonotype has just a few counts. The V call is TRBV6-6, the J call TRBJ1-4; D gene unclear. With 0 bases removed from V and 7 bases from J, the gap between germline ends came to 9 bases. This CDR3 has 14 residues. CDR1 and CDR2 (germline): MNHNY, SVGAGI (reference sequence). For the CDR3, the DNA is TGTGCCAGCAGTTACTCAGCGTCGGGTGAAAAACTGTTTTTT. Translating it yields CASSYSASGEKLFF.

The rearrangement links TRBV6-6 to TRBJ1-1; 10 bases align to TRBD1. The CDR3 loop spans 14 amino acids. V was clipped by 6 bases and J by 5 bases; unmatched bases: 6. Germline V gene sequence: CDR1 MNHNY, CDR2 SVGAGI (reference sequence). CDR3 sequence: CASSSGQGRTEAFF. The CDR3 DNA sequence: TGTGCCAGCAGCTCGGGACAGGGGAGGACTGAAGCTTTCTTT.